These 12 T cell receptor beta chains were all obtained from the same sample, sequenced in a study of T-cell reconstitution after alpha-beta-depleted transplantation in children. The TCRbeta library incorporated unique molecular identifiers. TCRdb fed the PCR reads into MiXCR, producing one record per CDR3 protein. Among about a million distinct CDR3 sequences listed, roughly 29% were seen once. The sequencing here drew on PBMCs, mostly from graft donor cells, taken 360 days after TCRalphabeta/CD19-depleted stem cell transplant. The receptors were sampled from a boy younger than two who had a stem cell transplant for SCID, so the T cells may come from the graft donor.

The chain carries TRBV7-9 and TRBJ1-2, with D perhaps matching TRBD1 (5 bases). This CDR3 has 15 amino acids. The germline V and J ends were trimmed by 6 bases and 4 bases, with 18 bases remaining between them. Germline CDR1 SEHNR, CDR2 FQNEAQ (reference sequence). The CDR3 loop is CASSFGDGGLYGYTF. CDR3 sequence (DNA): TGTGCCAGCAGTTTCGGGGACGGAGGCCTCTATGGCTACACCTTC. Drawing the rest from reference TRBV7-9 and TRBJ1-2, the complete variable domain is DTGVSQNPRHKITKRGQNVTFRCDPISEHNRLYWYRQTLGQGPEFLTYFQNEAQLEKSRLLSDRFSAERPKGSFSTLEIQRTEQGDSAMYLCASSFGDGGLYGYTFGSGTRLTVV.

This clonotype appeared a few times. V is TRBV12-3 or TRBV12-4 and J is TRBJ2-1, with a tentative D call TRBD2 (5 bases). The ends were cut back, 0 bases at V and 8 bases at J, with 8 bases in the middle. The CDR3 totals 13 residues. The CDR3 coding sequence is TGTGCCAGCAGTTTAGCCTCCGGGGATGAGCAGTTCTTC. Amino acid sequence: CASSLASGDEQFF.

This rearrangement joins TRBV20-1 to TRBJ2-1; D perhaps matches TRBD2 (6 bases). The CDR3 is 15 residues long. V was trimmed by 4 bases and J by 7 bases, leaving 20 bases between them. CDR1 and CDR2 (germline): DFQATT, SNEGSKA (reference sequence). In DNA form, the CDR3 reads TGCAGTGCTACGGGTGGGGGAGGCCCCCAAAATGAGCAGTTCTTC. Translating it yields CSATGGGGPQNEQFF.

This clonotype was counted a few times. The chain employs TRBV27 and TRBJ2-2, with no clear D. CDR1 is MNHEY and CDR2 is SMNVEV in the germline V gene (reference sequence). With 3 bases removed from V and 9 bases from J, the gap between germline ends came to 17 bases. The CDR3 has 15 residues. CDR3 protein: CASSFIPPRDRELFF. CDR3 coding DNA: TGTGCCAGCAGTTTCATTCCCCCTCGCGACAGGGAGCTGTTTTTT.

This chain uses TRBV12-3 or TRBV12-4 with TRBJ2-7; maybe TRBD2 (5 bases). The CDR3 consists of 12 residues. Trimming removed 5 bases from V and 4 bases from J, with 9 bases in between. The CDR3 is CASSRTRYEQYF. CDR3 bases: TGTGCCAGCAGTCGCACTAGGTACGAGCAGTACTTC.

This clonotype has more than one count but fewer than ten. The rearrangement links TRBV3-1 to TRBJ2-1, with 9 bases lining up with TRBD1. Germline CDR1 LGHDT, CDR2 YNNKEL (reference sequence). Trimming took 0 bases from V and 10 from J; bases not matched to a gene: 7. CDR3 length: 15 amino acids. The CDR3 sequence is CASSQEGGQGGEQFF. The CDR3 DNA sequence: TGTGCCAGCAGCCAAGAGGGGGGACAGGGCGGCGAGCAGTTCTTC.

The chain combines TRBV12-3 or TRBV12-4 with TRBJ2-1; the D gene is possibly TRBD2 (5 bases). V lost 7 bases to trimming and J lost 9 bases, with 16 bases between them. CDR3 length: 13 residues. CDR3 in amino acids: CASTPGSATEQFF. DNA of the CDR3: TGTGCCAGCACTCCTGGGAGTGCTACTGAGCAGTTCTTC.

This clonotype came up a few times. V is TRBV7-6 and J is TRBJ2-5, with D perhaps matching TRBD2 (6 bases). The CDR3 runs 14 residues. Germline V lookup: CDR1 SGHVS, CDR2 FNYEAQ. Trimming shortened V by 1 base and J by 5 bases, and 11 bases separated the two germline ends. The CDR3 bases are TGTGCCAGCAGCTTAGGCCTAGCGCCGGAGACCCAGTACTTC. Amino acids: CASSLGLAPETQYF. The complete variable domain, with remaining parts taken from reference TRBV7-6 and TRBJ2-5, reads GAGVSQSPRYKVTKRGQDVALRCDPISGHVSLYWYRQALGQGPEFLTYFNYEAQQDKSGLPNDRFSAERPEGSISTLTIQRTEQRDSAMYRCASSLGLAPETQYFGPGTRLLVL.

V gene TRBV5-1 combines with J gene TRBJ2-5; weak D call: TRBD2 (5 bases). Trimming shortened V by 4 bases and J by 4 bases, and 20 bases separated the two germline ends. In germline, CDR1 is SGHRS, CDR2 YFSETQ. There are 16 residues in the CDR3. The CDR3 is CASSLGVAGGVETQYF. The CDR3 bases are TGCGCCAGCAGCCTAGGTGTGGCCGGAGGTGTAGAGACCCAGTACTTC. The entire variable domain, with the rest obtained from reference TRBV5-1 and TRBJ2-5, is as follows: KAGVTQTPRYLIKTRGQQVTLSCSPISGHRSVSWYQQTPGQGLQFLFEYFSETQRNKGNFPGRFSGRQFSNSRSEMNVSTLELGDSALYLCASSLGVAGGVETQYFGPGTRLLVL.

CDR3 region: CASSQDRASGDTDTQYF. The DNA of the CDR3 is TGTGCCAGCAGCCAAGATCGGGCTAGCGGGGACACAGATACGCAGTATTTT. V gene TRBV3-1 combines with J gene TRBJ2-3, with 9 bases matching TRBD2. J gave up 2 bases and V 0 bases, and 6 bases lay outside the gene matches. Germline loops: CDR1 LGHDT, CDR2 YNNKEL (reference sequence). The CDR3 spans 17 residues.

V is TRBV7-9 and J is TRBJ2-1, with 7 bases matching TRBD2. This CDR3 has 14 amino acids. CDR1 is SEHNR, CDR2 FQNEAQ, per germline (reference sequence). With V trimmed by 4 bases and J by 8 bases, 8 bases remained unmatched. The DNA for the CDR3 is TGTGCCAGCAGCTCGACTAGCATCGCCCATGAGCAGTTCTTC. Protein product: CASSSTSIAHEQFF.

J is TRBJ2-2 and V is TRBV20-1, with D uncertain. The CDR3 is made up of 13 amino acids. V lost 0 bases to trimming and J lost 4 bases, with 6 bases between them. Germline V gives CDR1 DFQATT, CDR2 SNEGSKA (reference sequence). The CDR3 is CSARDRITGELFF. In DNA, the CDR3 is TGCAGTGCTAGAGATCGGATCACCGGGGAGCTGTTTTTT.